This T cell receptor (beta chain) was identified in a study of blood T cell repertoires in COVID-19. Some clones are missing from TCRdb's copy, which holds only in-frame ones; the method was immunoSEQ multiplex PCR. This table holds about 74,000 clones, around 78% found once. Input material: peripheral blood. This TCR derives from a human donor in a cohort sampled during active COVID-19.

CDR3 sequence reads: CASSTTGYEQYF. The CDR3 nucleotides are TGTGCCAGCAGCACGACAGGATACGAGCAGTACTTC. This chain links TRBV12-3 or TRBV12-4 with TRBJ2-7; TRBD1 might be the D (6 bases). V was shortened by 6 bases and J by 4 bases, with 10 bases between the two germline ends. This CDR3 comprises 12 residues.